This T cell receptor beta chain was found in a study of OX40 agonist ivuxolimab in advanced cancers. For context, the study as a whole: Ivuxolimab was an agonistic, fully human IgG2 monoclonal antibody directed against OX40 (CD134), a costimulatory receptor. Partial responses occurred in three dose-escalation patients: two with cutaneous melanoma and one with hepatocellular carcinoma. A male proportion of roughly 80% and a mean age of approximately 58 years, ranging from roughly 23 to 79, were recorded for the dose-escalation cohort. Prior anti-PD-1, anti-PD-L1 or anti-CTLA-4 therapy was permitted, and checkpoint inhibitors had been received by about 37% of dose-escalation patients. The paper reports the monotherapy dose-escalation portion (N of about 54 patients) of the phase I ivuxolimab trial. The purpose of peripheral TCRbeta sequencing was to test whether ivuxolimab changed TCR sequence diversity and led to clonal T-cell expansion. Among the 50 to 55 dose-escalation patients, around 20 had hepatocellular carcinoma, roughly 15 melanoma, 9 renal cell carcinoma and 9 head and neck cancer. Intravenous ivuxolimab was administered to patients every 2 weeks at six dose levels: 0.01, 0.1, 0.3, 1.5, 3 and 10 mg/kg. The paper as a whole reports these results and caveats: After ivuxolimab, more expanded clones were found on average in CD8+ T cells than in CD4+ T cells. At doses of 0.1 to 3.0 mg/kg, clonal expansion of both CD4+ and CD8+ blood T cells was observed from baseline to week 6. Low levels of normalized T-cell clonal expansion were also seen in some patients who did not respond. Which antigens the clonally expanded peripheral T cells were specific for was not determined. In the 0.1-3.0 mg/kg groups, partial responders had among the lowest normalized peripheral clonal expansion, particularly in CD8+ T cells.

This clone occurred a few times. Its antigen is unknown. No per-base quality is available; no much larger clone lies one base away. CDR1 and CDR2 are read off the germline V gene as MRHNA and SNTAGT. The CDR3, from cysteine to phenylalanine, totals 15 residues. The retained sequence is limited to the CDR3, 45 bases, with the frame set at the first base. Unmatched junction bases come to 5, with V trimmed by 5 bases and J by 2 bases. For sequencing of the TCRbeta CDR3 region, genomic DNA was extracted from the sorted cells. TCRbeta CDR3 regions were sequenced using the immunoSEQ Assay. The source is immuneACCESS, and TCRdb retained only in-frame sequences with V and J called. Part of the clones is not carried over; for the studies checked, unresolved V genes explain less than half of this, and the remainder is unexplained. Counted in this sample were tens of thousands of clones; about nine tenths of them appeared once. Of the sample, under 20% is held by the ten largest clones.

Patients with a history of autoimmune disease or receiving systemic immunosuppression were excluded from the trial. Peripheral blood for TCR sequencing was drawn from every dose cohort at baseline, at cycle 4 day 1 and at cycle 7 day 1. The samples were drawn from a first-in-human, open-label, multicenter phase I dose-escalation trial of ivuxolimab. Adults with locally advanced or metastatic melanoma, renal cell carcinoma, hepatocellular carcinoma or head and neck squamous cell carcinoma were enrolled in the trial. Before TCR sequencing, CD4+ and CD8+ T cells were separately sorted from peripheral blood.

The chain is made from TRBV6-4 and TRBJ2-1; 8 central bases correspond to TRBD1. Source: CD4+ or CD8+ T cells sorted from blood, taken in a trial of the OX40 agonist ivuxolimab. The TCR sequence derives from an adult with an advanced solid tumor such as melanoma, head and neck, liver or kidney cancer. The CDR3 protein: CASSKDRATYNEQFF. The sequenced DNA: TGTGCCAGCAGTAAGGACAGGGCCACCTACAATGAGCAGTTCTTC.